Following are 21 T cell receptor beta chains from one sample sequenced in a study of shared clonotypes between healthy human individuals. Sequenced by immunoSEQ multiplex PCR; TCRdb stores in-frame clones only, minus some. The data contain about 2.4 million clones, approximately 92% of them singletons. Sequenced material: naive CD4+ T cells sorted from blood. This sample's subset: CD45RA+ positively selected. These receptors all stem from a man in his late teens or twenties in good health.

CDR3: CASSWTGPGELFF. The CDR3 DNA reads as TGTGCCAGCAGCTGGACAGGGCCCGGGGAGCTGTTTTTT. The genes are TRBV2 and TRBJ2-2, with 8 bases fitting TRBD1. The CDR3 length is 13 residues. Germline CDR1 is SNHLY and CDR2 is FYNNEI. Trimming took 6 bases from V and 6 from J; bases not matched to a gene: 3. Full variable domain (remainder filled in from reference TRBV2 and TRBJ2-2): EPEVTQTPSHQVTQMGQEVILRCVPISNHLYFYWYRQILGQKVEFLVSFYNNEISEKSEIFDDQFSVERPDGSNFTLKIRSTKLEDSAMYFCASSWTGPGELFFGEGSRLTVL.

This chain connects TRBV2 to TRBJ2-1; the match to TRBD2 covers 11 bases. J was trimmed by 7 bases and V by 4 bases; bases with no gene match: 0. This CDR3 contains 13 residues. Germline V gene lookup returns CDR1 SNHLY and CDR2 FYNNEI. The chain's CDR3 is CASSGLAGNEQFF. As DNA, the CDR3 is TGTGCCAGCAGTGGACTAGCGGGGAATGAGCAGTTCTTC.

The chain links TRBV2 to TRBJ2-4, with 9 bases aligning to TRBD2. V trimming: 7 bases; J trimming: 9 bases; junction bases outside the gene matches: 10. This CDR3 is 14 amino acids long. Looked up from germline, CDR1 is SNHLY and CDR2 is FYNNEI. In DNA form, the CDR3 reads TGTGCCAGCACCCCCGGGCGGGGGGGCAGCATTCAGTACTTC. The encoded protein is CASTPGRGGSIQYF.

Written as DNA, the CDR3 is TGTGCCAGCACCAGGTCCCCCGCAAACTACGAGCAGTACTTC. This codes for CASTRSPANYEQYF. This chain joins TRBV6-5 and TRBJ2-7; D not resolved. Deletions cut 7 bases from V and 3 bases from J, with 16 bases between. The CDR3 loop spans 14 amino acids. From germline, CDR1 is MNHEY and CDR2 SVGAGI.

The chain is built from TRBV30 and TRBJ2-5; D possibly corresponds to TRBD2 (6 bases). The CDR3 sequence is 14 residues long. The ends were cut back, 1 base at V and 1 base at J, with 10 bases in the middle. Germline V gives CDR1 GTSNPN, CDR2 SVGIG (reference sequence). The DNA of the CDR3 is TGTGCCTGGAGTGGTTGGGGACTCCAAGAGACCCAGTACTTC. Translating gives CAWSGWGLQETQYF.

The CDR3 nucleotides read TGCGCCAACCACCCGGCTAGACTACACTACAATGAGCAGTTCTTC. It encodes CANHPARLHYNEQFF. V gene TRBV10-1 combines with J gene TRBJ2-1; the D gene is possibly TRBD2 (5 bases). V lost 10 bases, J lost 3 bases, and 19 bases lay in between. The CDR3 spans 15 residues. The germline V gene encodes CDR1 WNHNN and CDR2 SYGVQD (reference sequence).

The chain combines TRBV7-2 with TRBJ2-4; no clear D. V gave up 1 base and J gave up 5 bases, with 6 bases separating them. The germline V gene has CDR1 SGHTA and CDR2 FQGNSA. The CDR3 consists of 13 residues. In DNA, the CDR3 is TGTGCCAGCAGCTTAGATGGAGAAAACATTCAGTACTTC. Its protein product is CASSLDGENIQYF.

The chain joins TRBV5-1 to TRBJ2-5; 10 bases fit TRBD1. The germline gives CDR1 SGHRS, CDR2 YFSETQ. The V and J ends lost 2 bases and 1 base, in that order; junction bases with no gene match: 5. CDR3 length: 16 residues. The CDR3 protein is CASSFSRQGAQETQYF. The CDR3 DNA reads as TGCGCCAGCAGCTTCTCACGACAGGGGGCCCAAGAGACCCAGTACTTC.

As for this clone: The sample carries other DNA sequences with the same CDR3. The V and J genes are TRBV19 and TRBJ2-5; TRBD2 matches 11 bases. This CDR3 comprises 15 residues. V lost 2 bases to trimming and J lost 5 bases; unmatched junction nucleotides: 4. Germline CDR1 reads LNHDA; CDR2 reads SQIVND (reference sequence). CDR3 DNA sequence: TGTGCCAGTAGTATACTAGCGGGAGGTGGGGAGACCCAGTACTTC. Encoded protein: CASSILAGGGETQYF.

The chain has TRBV7-9 and TRBJ1-1; D is undetermined. The CDR3 is 13 residues long. Trimming shortened V by 7 bases and J by 0 bases, and 9 bases separated the two germline ends. Germline CDR1 reads SEHNR; CDR2 reads FQNEAQ (reference sequence). The CDR3 DNA sequence: TGTGCCAGCACCTTGAGGCTGAACACTGAAGCTTTCTTT. Protein product: CASTLRLNTEAFF.

The V gene is TRBV5-1, the J gene TRBJ2-7, with a weak D call TRBD2 (5 bases). This CDR3 is 12 amino acids long. V lost 4 bases and J 3 bases, leaving 8 bases between the germline ends. Germline V gene lookup returns CDR1 SGHRS and CDR2 YFSETQ. The CDR3 bases are TGCGCCAGCAGCGCAACTAGCTACGAGCAGTACTTC. Amino acid sequence: CASSATSYEQYF.

Details on this clone: In the same sample, other DNA sequences code for this CDR3. The chain recombines TRBV2 with TRBJ2-5; no definite D call. Trimming took off 4 bases at V and 1 base at J, with 1 base between the two ends. Germline CDR1 reads SNHLY; CDR2 reads FYNNEI. The CDR3 spans 11 residues. The chain's CDR3 is CASSGQETQYF. In nucleotides, the CDR3 is TGTGCCAGCAGTGGCCAAGAGACCCAGTACTTC.

The chain couples TRBV5-1 to TRBJ2-2; a weak D match, TRBD1 (5 bases). Germline values: CDR1 SGHRS, CDR2 YFSETQ. CDR3 length equals 15 residues. Between the trimmed V and J ends, which lost 7 bases and 0 bases, there was a span of 13 bases. The DNA for the CDR3 is TGCGCCAGCTCCAAGCAGACAGCGAACACCGGGGAGCTGTTTTTT. Translated, it gives CASSKQTANTGELFF.

V usage is TRBV19 and J usage is TRBJ2-7, with a tentative D call TRBD2 (5 bases). Looked up from germline, CDR1 is LNHDA and CDR2 is SQIVND (reference sequence). This CDR3 contains 14 residues. The V and J ends lost 9 bases and 4 bases respectively, with 19 bases between them. CDR3 in amino acids: CASPPRGSVYEQYF. In DNA form, the CDR3 reads TGTGCCAGCCCACCCCGTGGTAGCGTGTACGAGCAGTACTTC.

The gene calls are TRBV27 and TRBJ1-1; a possible D gene is TRBD1 (5 bases). CDR3 length: 15 residues. V was cut by 2 bases and J by 0 bases, with 10 bases left in between. The germline V gene has CDR1 MNHEY and CDR2 SMNVEV (reference sequence). This chain's CDR3 is CASSLERGLNTEAFF. The CDR3 nucleotides are TGTGCCAGCAGTTTAGAGCGGGGGTTGAACACTGAAGCTTTCTTT.

The rearrangement joins TRBV5-4 to TRBJ1-4, with D possibly TRBD1 on 5 matching bases. Trimming left V 1 base short and J 3 bases short, with 10 bases between. The CDR3 has 15 amino acids. Germline CDR1 reads SGHNT; CDR2 reads YYREEE (reference sequence). As DNA, the CDR3 is TGTGCCAGCAGCTTGCGTGCAGGGTCTAATGAAAAACTGTTTTTT. This gives the protein CASSLRAGSNEKLFF.

This clone appeared a single time. The CDR3 nucleotides read TGCGCCAGCAGCTCGGGGGGCCTTACTACCGGGGAGCTGTTTTTT. This encodes CASSSGGLTTGELFF. This sequence joins TRBV5-1 and TRBJ2-2; a weak D match, TRBD2 (7 bases). The germline gives CDR1 SGHRS, CDR2 YFSETQ. Trimming cost V 3 bases and J 5 bases, with 14 bases left between them. This CDR3 comprises 15 residues. The variable domain in full, completed from reference TRBV5-1 and TRBJ2-2, reads KAGVTQTPRYLIKTRGQQVTLSCSPISGHRSVSWYQQTPGQGLQFLFEYFSETQRNKGNFPGRFSGRQFSNSRSEMNVSTLELGDSALYLCASSSGGLTTGELFFGEGSRLTVL.

The chain has TRBV6-5 and TRBJ1-1; the D gene is possibly TRBD1 (6 bases). The germline gives CDR1 MNHEY, CDR2 SVGAGI. There are 15 residues in the CDR3. Trimming removed 4 bases from V and 6 bases from J, with 18 bases in between. The DNA for the CDR3 is TGTGCCAGCAGTTCCCCATACACAGGGAGGGCTGAAGCTTTCTTT. It encodes CASSSPYTGRAEAFF.

The chain links TRBV19 to TRBJ1-2; D remains ambiguous. The CDR3 loop spans 12 amino acids. Germline lookup yields CDR1 LNHDA and CDR2 SQIVND (reference sequence). Trimming removed 2 bases from V and 5 bases from J, with 6 bases in between. CDR3: CASSISEYGYTF. Here the CDR3 DNA reads TGTGCCAGTAGTATATCCGAATATGGCTACACCTTC.

This clone was seen a few times. The same CDR3 arises from other DNA sequences in this sample as well. The chain has TRBV10-3 and TRBJ1-1; D is unresolved. CDR1 is ENHRY, CDR2 SYGVKD, per germline. V shed 7 bases and J shed 1 base, with 7 bases lying between them. The CDR3 sequence is 12 residues long. CDR3 loop: CAIKGGNTEAFF. CDR3 nucleotides: TGTGCCATCAAGGGCGGGAACACTGAAGCTTTCTTT.

J is TRBJ2-2 and V is TRBV7-2; possibly TRBD1 for D (6 bases). Deletions cut 4 bases from V and 0 bases from J, with 9 bases between. Germline CDR1 and CDR2: SGHTA and FQGNSA. This CDR3 has 15 residues. CDR3 DNA sequence: TGTGCCAGCAGCTCGCGGACAGCGAACACCGGGGAGCTGTTTTTT. Protein sequence: CASSSRTANTGELFF.